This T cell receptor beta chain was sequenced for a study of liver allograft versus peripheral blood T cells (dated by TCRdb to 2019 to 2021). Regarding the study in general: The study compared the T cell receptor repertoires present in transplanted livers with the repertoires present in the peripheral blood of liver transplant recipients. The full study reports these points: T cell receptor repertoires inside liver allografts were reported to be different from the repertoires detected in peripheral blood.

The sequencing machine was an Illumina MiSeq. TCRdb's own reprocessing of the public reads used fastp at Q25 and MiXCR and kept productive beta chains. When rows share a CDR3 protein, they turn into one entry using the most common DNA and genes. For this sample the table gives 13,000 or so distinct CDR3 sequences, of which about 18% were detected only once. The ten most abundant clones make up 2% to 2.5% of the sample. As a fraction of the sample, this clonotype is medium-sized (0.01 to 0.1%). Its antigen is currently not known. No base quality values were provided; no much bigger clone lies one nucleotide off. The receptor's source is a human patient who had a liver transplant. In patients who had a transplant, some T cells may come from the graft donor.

The CDR3 in this case is CSARDRVDQPQHF. The nucleotide sequence is TGCAGTGCGAGGGACAGGGTGGATCAGCCCCAGCATTTT. The receptor chain draws on TRBV20-1 and TRBJ1-5; TRBD1 aligns with 9 central bases. CDR1 and CDR2 are drawn from the germline V gene (reference sequence): DFQATT, SNEGSKA. For this chain, trimming is 6 bases at the V end and 5 bases at the J end, and the number of junction bases without a gene match is 5. CDR3 length: 13 amino acids, cysteine to phenylalanine. This entry keeps only the CDR3 DNA: 39 bases, framed from base 1.